These 5 T cell receptor beta chains came from one sample sequenced in a study of T cell responses to AZD1222 COVID-19 vaccine. Produced via immunoSEQ multiplex PCR; TCRdb's table is partial and in-frame only. The repertoire has about 120,000 clones, 90% of them found once; the top ten carry 4% to 5.5%. This material consisted of peripheral blood, taken on day 0 of MenACWY control vaccination. The receptors come from an adult in good health.

V and J are TRBV25-1 and TRBJ1-1; D might be TRBD1 (5 bases). The ends were cut back, 3 bases at V and 1 base at J, with 12 bases in the middle. CDR1 MGHDK and CDR2 SYGVNS come from the germline V gene. The CDR3 runs 15 residues. The CDR3 DNA sequence: TGTGCCAGCAGTGAGGAGGGAGGGACGAACACTGAAGCTTTCTTT. Amino acids: CASSEEGGTNTEAFF.

The chain joins TRBV3-1 (or the pseudogene TRBV3-2) to TRBJ1-5, with D unresolved. V was pared by 0 bases and J by 5 bases, with 11 bases between. The CDR3 extends over 15 amino acids. Germline V CDR1 and CDR2: LGHDT, YNNKEL (reference sequence). In DNA form, the CDR3 reads TGTGCCAGCAGCCAAGATATGGCGGCACATCAGCCCCAGCATTTT. Translated, it gives CASSQDMAAHQPQHF.

This chain connects TRBV16 to TRBJ2-6; D could derive from TRBD1 or TRBD2 (5 bases each). CDR1 KGHSY and CDR2 FQNENV come from the germline V gene. This CDR3 region has 19 residues. With 0 bases removed from V and 0 bases from J, the gap between germline ends came to 15 bases. CDR3 residues: CASSQSSGRLLSGANVLTF. CDR3 DNA: TGTGCCAGCAGCCAATCATCGGGACGGTTACTCTCTGGGGCCAACGTCCTGACTTTC.

J is TRBJ1-2 and V is TRBV19; D not resolved. CDR1 LNHDA and CDR2 SQIVND come from the germline V gene (reference sequence). Trimming took 5 bases from V and 0 from J, leaving 7 bases between them. The CDR3 length is 13 residues. Here the CDR3 reads CASSRGANYGYTF. CDR3 coding DNA: TGTGCCAGTAGTCGGGGAGCTAACTATGGCTACACCTTC.

The chain employs TRBV5-1 and TRBJ1-6; the D is unclear. Trimming pared 0 bases from V and 5 bases from J, leaving 9 bases between. Germline-derived CDR1 and CDR2 are SGHRS and YFSETQ. The CDR3 has 15 amino acids. CDR3 DNA: TGCGCCAGCAGCTTGGCCGTGGTCGATAATTCACCCCTCCACTTT. Translating it yields CASSLAVVDNSPLHF.